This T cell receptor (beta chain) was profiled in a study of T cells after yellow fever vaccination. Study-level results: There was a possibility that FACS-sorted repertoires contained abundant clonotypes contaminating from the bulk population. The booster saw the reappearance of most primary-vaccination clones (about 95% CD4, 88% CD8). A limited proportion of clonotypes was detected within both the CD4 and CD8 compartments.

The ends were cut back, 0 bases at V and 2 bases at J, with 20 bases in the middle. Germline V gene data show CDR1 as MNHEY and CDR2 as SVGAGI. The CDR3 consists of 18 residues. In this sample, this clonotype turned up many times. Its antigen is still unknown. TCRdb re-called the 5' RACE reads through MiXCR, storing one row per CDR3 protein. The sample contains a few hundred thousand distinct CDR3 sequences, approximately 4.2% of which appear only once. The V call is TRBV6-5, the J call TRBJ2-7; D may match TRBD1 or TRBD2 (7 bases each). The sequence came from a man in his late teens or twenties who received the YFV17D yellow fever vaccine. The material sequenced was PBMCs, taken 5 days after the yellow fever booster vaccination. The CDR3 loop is CASSYSIGGEGATYEQYF. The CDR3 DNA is TGTGCCAGCAGTTACTCGATAGGCGGGGAGGGGGCAACCTACGAGCAGTACTTC.